This is a list of T cell receptor beta chains from one sample in a study of blood T cells in healthy people across ages. TCRdb re-analysed the 5' RACE reads in MiXCR, keeping a single row per CDR3 protein. The sample records roughly 800,000 distinct CDR3 sequences, about three fifths being singletons. Sequencing used blood. The receptors shown here come from a man younger than 45 in good health. Each CDR3 is given with its conserved first and last residue. A D gene is named only where the DNA matches it firmly. A clone size is listed for some rows: how often the clone was seen (once, few, many), or a class if it is expanded.

d_gene,j_gene,v_gene,abundance,CDR3aa,CDR3nt
.,TRBJ2-6,TRBV21-1,once,CASSARLNGRNSGANVLTF,TGTGCCAGCAGCGCCCGTTTGAATGGACGGAACTCTGGGGCCAACGTCCTGACTTTC
TRBD1,TRBJ2-3,TRBV12-3/TRBV12-4,.,CASSNSGGDTQYF,TGTGCCAGCAGTAACTCAGGGGGAGATACGCAGTATTTT
.,TRBJ2-1,TRBV7-8,once,CASSLNPRAEQFF,TGTGCCAGCAGCTTGAACCCGCGAGCGGAGCAGTTCTTC
TRBD1,TRBJ2-7,TRBV20-1,.,CSAYGQGSSYNEQYF,TGCAGTGCCTACGGACAGGGGTCTTCCTACAATGAGCAGTACTTC
TRBD1,TRBJ1-2,TRBV20-1,many,CSAHSGQGRGYTF,TGCAGTGCTCACTCGGGACAGGGACGTGGCTACACCTTC
.,TRBJ2-7,TRBV28,.,CASSTQGAIREQYF,TGTGCCAGCAGTACACAGGGTGCCATTAGAGAGCAGTACTTC
.,TRBJ2-3,TRBV11-2,.,CASSLGDGIGADTQYF,TGTGCCAGCAGCTTAGGGGATGGAATCGGGGCAGATACGCAGTATTTT
.,TRBJ2-2,TRBV6-2/TRBV6-3,.,CASSYGLRPTGELFF,TGTGCCAGCAGTTATGGTTTGCGGCCCACCGGGGAGCTGTTTTTT
.,TRBJ2-5,TRBV7-2,few,CASSLAARTQYF,TGTGCCAGCAGCCTAGCCGCGAGGACCCAGTACTTC
.,TRBJ2-5,TRBV3-1,few,CASRLTVHQETQYF,TGTGCCAGCAGGTTGACAGTCCACCAAGAGACCCAGTACTTC
.,TRBJ1-1,TRBV6-2/TRBV6-3,once,CASSYSYSAFF,TGTGCCAGCAGTTACTCGTATTCGGCTTTCTTT
TRBD1,TRBJ1-2,TRBV20-1,.,CSARDERGTALVYGYTF,TGCAGTGCTAGAGATGAGCGGGGGACAGCGCTTGTGTATGGCTACACCTTC
.,TRBJ2-1,TRBV11-1,few,CASSPLEGYSYNEQFF,TGTGCCAGCAGCCCACTCGAGGGCTACTCCTACAATGAGCAGTTCTTC
.,TRBJ2-4,TRBV4-1,few,CASSHGVGSAKNIQYF,TGCGCCAGCAGCCATGGGGTGGGTTCAGCCAAAAACATTCAGTACTTC
TRBD2,TRBJ2-3,TRBV24-1,.,CAAASGLGTDTQYF,TGTGCCGCCGCATCTGGACTAGGGACAGATACGCAGTATTTT
.,TRBJ1-2,TRBV11-2,.,CASSPGGTIYGYTF,TGTGCCAGCAGCCCCGGGGGAACCATCTATGGCTACACCTTC
.,TRBJ2-1,TRBV27,.,CASSWIGGEQFF,TGTGCCAGCAGTTGGATTGGTGGGGAGCAGTTCTTC
.,TRBJ2-5,TRBV29-1,.,CSVIADPPVAQYF,TGCAGCGTGATAGCGGACCCTCCGGTGGCCCAGTACTTC
.,TRBJ1-5,TRBV12-3/TRBV12-4,few,CASSLHSNQPQHF,TGTGCCAGCAGTTTACATAGCAATCAGCCCCAGCATTTT
.,TRBJ2-1,TRBV6-1,few,CASSRSGENEQFF,TGTGCCAGCAGTCGGTCGGGGGAGAATGAGCAGTTCTTC
.,TRBJ2-3,TRBV18,.,CASSPPSQGPVSTDTQYF,TGTGCCAGCTCACCACCTTCCCAGGGGCCGGTTAGCACAGATACGCAGTATTTT
TRBD2,TRBJ2-1,TRBV12-3/TRBV12-4,.,CASSPGTSVYNEQFF,TGTGCCAGCAGTCCCGGGACTAGCGTCTACAATGAGCAGTTCTTC
TRBD2,TRBJ2-1,TRBV15,.,CATSTPVGRARRTYNEQFF,TGTGCCACCAGCACTCCCGTCGGGAGGGCCAGGAGAACTTACAATGAGCAGTTCTTC
.,TRBJ2-7,TRBV10-3,many,CAISDVAYEQYF,TGTGCCATCAGTGACGTGGCGTACGAGCAGTACTTC
.,TRBJ2-5,TRBV7-6,once,CASSHRRRGKTQYF,TGTGCCAGCAGCCACCGGAGGAGGGGGAAGACCCAGTACTTC
.,TRBJ2-3,TRBV7-9,.,CASNKDNEGDAQYF,TGTGCCAGCAACAAGGATAACGAGGGAGATGCGCAGTATTTT
TRBD2,TRBJ2-4,TRBV10-3,few,CAIKPGGGLAKNIQYF,TGTGCCATCAAGCCGGGAGGGGGATTAGCCAAAAACATTCAGTACTTC
.,TRBJ2-7,TRBV3-1,once,CASSQAGGRAYEQYF,TGTGCCAGCAGCCAAGCAGGAGGCCGTGCCTACGAGCAGTACTTC
TRBD2,TRBJ2-7,TRBV4-2,few,CASSPWTSGMRDEQYF,TGTGCCAGCAGCCCCTGGACTAGCGGGATGAGGGACGAGCAGTACTTC
.,TRBJ1-2,TRBV7-2,once,CASSSTPTNYGYTF,TGTGCCAGCAGCTCTACACCGACTAACTATGGCTACACCTTC
.,TRBJ1-5,TRBV4-2,.,CASSQDRGAGQPQHF,TGTGCCAGCAGCCAAGATAGGGGGGCCGGGCAGCCCCAGCATTTT
.,TRBJ2-1,TRBV6-1,.,CASSDGVFGYNEQFF,TGTGCCAGCAGTGACGGGGTTTTTGGCTACAATGAGCAGTTCTTC
TRBD1,TRBJ1-2,TRBV30,.,CAWKPAGTGEYGYTF,TGTGCCTGGAAACCGGCGGGGACAGGGGAGTATGGCTACACCTTC
.,TRBJ2-5,TRBV5-1,.,CASRGRKETQYF,TGCGCCAGCCGGGGCCGAAAAGAGACCCAGTACTTC
TRBD1,TRBJ2-7,TRBV2,.,CASTRAGQGAREQYF,TGTGCCAGCACGAGGGCCGGACAGGGGGCGCGTGAGCAGTACTTC
.,TRBJ1-4,TRBV4-2,.,CASSQDSNSEKLFF,TGTGCCAGCAGCCAAGATAGTAATAGTGAAAAACTGTTTTTT
.,TRBJ2-1,TRBV5-1,.,CASQGGIEQFF,TGCGCCAGCCAGGGGGGGATTGAGCAGTTCTTC
.,TRBJ1-2,TRBV7-2,few,CASSLGLARRGYGYTF,TGTGCCAGCAGCTTAGGGCTCGCGAGGCGAGGCTATGGCTACACCTTC
.,TRBJ2-7,TRBV20-1,.,CSASPVYDYEQYF,TGCAGTGCTAGCCCTGTTTATGACTACGAGCAGTACTTC
.,TRBJ2-1,TRBV21-1,.,CASRFPSSHNEQFF,TGTGCCAGCCGGTTCCCCAGTTCCCACAATGAGCAGTTCTTC
.,TRBJ1-6,TRBV7-9,.,CASSLSEGAPLHF,TGTGCCAGCAGCCTCAGTGAGGGCGCACCCCTCCACTTT
.,TRBJ1-5,TRBV29-1,.,CSVGQATCNQPQHF,TGCAGCGTTGGACAGGCCACTTGCAATCAGCCCCAGCATTTT
.,TRBJ1-5,TRBV28,once,CASITGPKGASNQPQHF,TGTGCCAGCATAACAGGGCCCAAAGGAGCATCCAATCAGCCCCAGCATTTT
.,TRBJ1-1,TRBV21-1,few,CASSKGDRALNTEAFF,TGTGCCAGCAGCAAAGGGGACAGAGCCTTGAACACTGAAGCTTTCTTT
TRBD1,TRBJ2-7,TRBV5-1,.,CASSWGMGQGYEQYF,TGCGCCAGCAGCTGGGGAATGGGACAGGGATACGAGCAGTACTTC
TRBD1,TRBJ2-1,TRBV6-2/TRBV6-3,.,CASSPGGTGDNAQFF,TGTGCCAGCAGTCCTGGGGGGACAGGCGACAATGCGCAGTTCTTC
.,TRBJ2-5,TRBV6-5,.,CVSSYSNAPETQYF,TGTGTCAGCAGTTACTCTAATGCCCCAGAGACCCAGTACTTC
.,TRBJ2-1,TRBV7-9,.,CASSLTPSSYDEQFF,TGTGCCAGCAGCTTAACCCCGAGCTCCTACGATGAGCAGTTCTTC
.,TRBJ1-1,TRBV14,.,CASSQEEGTEAFF,TGTGCCAGCAGCCAAGAGGAGGGAACTGAAGCTTTCTTT
.,TRBJ2-5,TRBV5-6,.,CASSLASGHQETQYF,TGTGCCAGCAGCTTAGCATCTGGACACCAAGAGACCCAGTACTTC
.,TRBJ2-2,TRBV11-2,once,CASSRIFRPGELFF,TGTGCCAGCAGCCGTATATTCAGGCCCGGGGAGCTGTTTTTT
.,TRBJ2-4,TRBV7-2,few,CASSLEANLAKNIQYF,TGTGCCAGCAGCTTAGAGGCAAATTTAGCCAAAAACATTCAGTACTTC
TRBD1,TRBJ2-5,TRBV7-8,.,CASSPTRQGSLQTQYF,TGTGCCAGCAGCCCAACCAGACAGGGAAGCCTGCAGACCCAGTACTTC
.,TRBJ2-3,TRBV10-3,.,CAISATIQGGDTQYF,TGTGCCATCAGTGCGACGATCCAGGGTGGAGATACGCAGTATTTT
.,TRBJ2-3,TRBV7-2,.,CASSQSGDMQYF,TGTGCCAGCAGCCAATCTGGGGATATGCAGTATTTT
.,TRBJ2-7,TRBV7-2,.,CASSLGIQVNEQYF,TGTGCCAGCAGCTTAGGTATCCAGGTGAATGAGCAGTACTTC